This T cell receptor (beta chain) was retrieved from a study of blood T cell repertoires in COVID-19. Sequencing used immunoSEQ multiplex PCR; TCRdb keeps in-frame clones, though not all of them. The profile shows over 350,000 clones, 70% to 90% of them singletons. The ends lost 4 bases at V and 1 base at J; junction bases unmatched: 7. The length of the CDR3 is 16 residues. CDR1 is SGDLS and CDR2 is YYNGEE in the germline V gene. This TCR was recovered from a woman aged 18-30 years with acute COVID-19. This chain connects TRBV9 to TRBJ2-7; 11 bases agree with TRBD2. The sequencing input was PBMCs or T cells enriched from blood (not recorded which). The CDR3 loop is CASSYGLAGSSYEQYF. The CDR3 bases are TGTGCCAGCAGCTACGGACTAGCGGGTTCTTCCTACGAGCAGTACTTC.